The clone carrying this T cell receptor beta chain was seen a few times. In TCRdb, the 5' RACE reads were re-called with MiXCR into one record per CDR3 protein. This sample yields 150,000 to 200,000 distinct CDR3 sequences, of which around 7.3% are seen a single time; around 2.3% belongs to the top ten. The record originates from a study of T cells after yellow fever vaccination. The CDR3 runs 15 residues. Per the germline V gene, CDR1 is MDHEN and CDR2 is SYDVKM. V was clipped by 6 bases and J by 0 bases; unmatched bases: 3. The sequencing used CD4+ T cells sorted from PBMCs, collected 4 to 6 days after the first yellow fever vaccination. The V gene is TRBV28, the J gene TRBJ2-3, with 10 nucleotides matching TRBD1. The TCR sequence derives from a man between 18 and 29 years old who received the YFV17D yellow fever vaccine. The CDR3 DNA reads as TGTGCCAGCAGCCGGACAGGGGGGAGCACAGATACGCAGTATTTT. This gives the protein CASSRTGGSTDTQYF.